This T cell receptor beta chain emerged from a study of T cells in Graves' hyperthyroidism and ophthalmopathy. The V gene lost 6 bases and the J gene lost 2 bases, with 22 bases spanning the gap. Germline-derived CDR1 and CDR2 are DFQATT and SNEGSKA (reference sequence). The CDR3 is 16 residues long. From RNA transcripts, TCR beta CDR3 regions were amplified. Initially, a first-round RT-PCR of the TCR CDR3 employed the HTBI primer set. One entry per CDR3 protein results from TCRdb running MiXCR on the multiplex PCR reads. The sample yields roughly 500,000 distinct CDR3 sequences, about 45% seen once. The chain carries TRBV20-1 and TRBJ2-5; D not resolved. Sequencing was carried out using peripheral blood or thyroid tissue (not recorded which). The sequence came from an adult woman with Graves' disease, either hyperthyroidism or ophthalmopathy (not recorded which). CDR3 sequence (DNA): TGCAGTGCCAGTAGTGAGATGGGGTTAAATCAAGAGACCCAGTACTTC. Its protein is CSASSEMGLNQETQYF.